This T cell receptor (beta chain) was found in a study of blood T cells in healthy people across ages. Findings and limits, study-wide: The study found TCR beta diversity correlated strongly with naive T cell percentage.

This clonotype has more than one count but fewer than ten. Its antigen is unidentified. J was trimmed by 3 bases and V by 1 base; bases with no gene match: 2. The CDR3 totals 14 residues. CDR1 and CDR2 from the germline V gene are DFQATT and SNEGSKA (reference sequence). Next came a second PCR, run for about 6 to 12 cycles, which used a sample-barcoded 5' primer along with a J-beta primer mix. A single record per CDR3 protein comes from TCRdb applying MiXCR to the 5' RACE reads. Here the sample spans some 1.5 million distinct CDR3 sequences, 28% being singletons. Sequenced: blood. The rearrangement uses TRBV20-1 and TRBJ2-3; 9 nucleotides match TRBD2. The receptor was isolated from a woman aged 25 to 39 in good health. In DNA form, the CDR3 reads TGCAGTGCTAGAGCTAGCGGGATGACAGATACGCAGTATTTT. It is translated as CSARASGMTDTQYF.